These T cell receptor beta chains were read from a single sample in a study of blood T cell repertoires in COVID-19. Method: immunoSEQ multiplex PCR; TCRdb's copy keeps in-frame clones and lacks some. The profile shows hundreds of thousands of clones, over 75% of them singletons. The sample taken for sequencing was PBMCs or T cells enriched from blood (not recorded which). The receptor source for this set is a man aged 40-50 years in a cohort exposed to, infected with or recovered from COVID-19 (not recorded which). The CDR3 runs from the conserved cysteine through the conserved F or W. A D gene is named only where the DNA matches it firmly. Clone size, where shown, is once, few, many, or a class for clones that have expanded.

.	TRBV6-1	.	CASSELGTSYEQYF
.	TRBV5-4	TRBD2	CASSLVSGKNTGELFF
.	TRBV2	TRBD2	CASRKTSGSTDTQYF
.	TRBV5-1	.	CASRADRYTEAFF
.	TRBV19	.	CASSPGTGYEKLFF
few	TRBV7-9	TRBD1	CASSQNRQGPGYTF
.	TRBV2	TRBD2	CASRTPTSGTYEQYF
.	TRBV18	.	CASSGDSPIQYF
.	TRBV30	.	CAWSVLSSTDTQYF
.	TRBV6-5	.	CASSYSPGGSGNTIYF
.	TRBV27	TRBD1	CASSLDRGRNYGYTF
once	TRBV5-4	TRBD1	CASSLGPGGGNTIYF
.	TRBV20-1	.	CSASRRGGQETQYF
.	TRBV6-5	.	CASRSAGMSYEQYF
.	TRBV10-3	TRBD1	CAIRDRDRQNTEAFF
.	TRBV15	.	CATSGRPGDTQYF
.	TRBV28	.	CASSLVGEVQPQHF
few	TRBV3-1/TRBV3-2	TRBD1	CASSQETGGNSPLHF
.	TRBV28	.	CASSLGGRNSPLHF
.	TRBV5-1	TRBD2	CASDTGLAGDKTQYF
.	TRBV5-1	.	CASSLAGGGLSGNTIYF
.	TRBV10-3	.	CAISPGREGGYTF
.	TRBV19	TRBD1	CASMEGQDFYGYTF
once	TRBV14	.	CASSQGSTNEKLFF
.	TRBV3-1/TRBV3-2	TRBD1	CASSRSQGVSSYEQYF
.	TRBV6-5	.	CASSYSNRVTEAFF
.	TRBV11-2	.	CASSLVRRDTGELFF
.	TRBV3-1/TRBV3-2	.	CASSQRGGGGELGTGQETQYF
once	TRBV18	.	CASSGLNNEQFF
.	TRBV6-6	TRBD2	CASRTSGQETQYF
.	TRBV7-9	TRBD2	CASSLKSSGYQETQYF
.	TRBV11-2	.	CASSLDRVNYGYTF
.	TRBV9	TRBD2	CASSVGVALAAGELFF
.	TRBV5-4	.	CASSLGGGSTDTQYF
.	TRBV2	.	CASRQDSFSEQYF
once	TRBV11-2	TRBD1	CASSSLSYGTGGNIQYF
.	TRBV28	.	CASRTTGDNSPLHF
.	TRBV7-6	TRBD1	CASSLRTGGETQYF
.	TRBV4-1	.	CASSHQLVTGQPQHF
once	TRBV9	.	CASSGTGEQYF
.	TRBV5-1	.	CASSLGPVGVSNYEQYF
once	TRBV9	TRBD2	CASSGAGGPYEQYF